Each of the 19 T cell receptor beta chains below was sequenced from the same sample in a study of technical replicates of blood from a handful of donors. Sequencing was performed with immunoSEQ multiplex PCR; in TCRdb, only in-frame clones are kept and a portion is missing. The sample has approximately 79,000 clones, about nine tenths seen once. The sequenced material came from T cells isolated from PBMCs. The receptor source for this set is a human donor in good health.

V and J are TRBV19 and TRBJ1-5, with TRBD1 matching 9 bases. In germline, CDR1 is LNHDA, CDR2 SQIVND (reference sequence). This CDR3 is built from 17 residues. J was trimmed by 1 base and V by 5 bases; bases with no gene match: 9. The CDR3 region is CASSPRDRDNSNQPQHF. In nucleotides, the CDR3 is TGTGCCAGTAGTCCCCGGGACAGGGATAACAGCAATCAGCCCCAGCATTTT.

V gene TRBV5-1 combines with J gene TRBJ2-2; tentatively, D is TRBD2 (6 bases). Germline lookup yields CDR1 SGHRS and CDR2 YFSETQ. The CDR3 loop spans 15 amino acids. Trimming cost V 5 bases and J 3 bases, with 14 bases left between them. The DNA of the CDR3 is TGCGCCAGCAGGGAAGGGCGGGAATACACCGGGGAGCTGTTTTTT. Residues: CASREGREYTGELFF.

V gene TRBV6-5 combines with J gene TRBJ2-1; 10 bases map to TRBD2. Germline V gives CDR1 MNHEY, CDR2 SVGAGI. V dropped 7 bases and J dropped 3; count of bases not matched to a gene: 6. The CDR3 sequence is 15 residues long. The DNA for the CDR3 is TGTGCCAGCAAAGCCGGGACTAGCGACTACAATGAGCAGTTCTTC. Protein product: CASKAGTSDYNEQFF.

The chain's CDR3 is CASSPRTSGNPSYEQYF. DNA for the CDR3: TGTGCCAGCAGCCCACGGACTAGCGGGAACCCATCCTACGAGCAGTACTTC. The chain links TRBV7-8 to TRBJ2-7; TRBD2 aligns across 12 bases. The CDR3 is made up of 17 amino acids. V was pared by 5 bases and J by 1 base, with 9 bases of the junction left unmatched. Looked up from germline, CDR1 is SGHVS and CDR2 is FQNEAQ.

V usage is TRBV28 and J usage is TRBJ2-7, with 7 bases lining up with TRBD2. This CDR3 is built from 17 residues. Germline V gene sequence: CDR1 MDHEN, CDR2 SYDVKM. J was trimmed by 0 bases and V by 5 bases; bases with no gene match: 13. DNA of the CDR3: TGTGCCAGCAGTCCGGCGGGAGAAGCCCACAGCTCCTACGAGCAGTACTTC. Its protein is CASSPAGEAHSSYEQYF.

J is TRBJ1-5 and V is TRBV15, with TRBD1 matching 10 bases. Germline V gives CDR1 LNHNV, CDR2 YYDKDF (reference sequence). Unmatched junction bases numbered 2, after V lost 1 base and J lost 8 bases. The length of the CDR3 is 14 residues. CDR3 in DNA: TGTGCCACCAGCAGAGGGACAGGGGGAAAGCCCCAGCATTTT. It is translated as CATSRGTGGKPQHF.

V and J are TRBV7-9 and TRBJ1-1, with D unresolved. The germline CDR1 and CDR2 sequences are SEHNR and FQNEAQ (reference sequence). Trimming shortened V by 1 base and J by 1 base, and 4 bases separated the two germline ends. This CDR3 has 13 amino acids. CDR3: CASSLEQNTEAFF. The DNA for the CDR3 is TGTGCCAGCAGCTTAGAACAGAACACTGAAGCTTTCTTT.

The chain couples TRBV30 to TRBJ1-1; D not certain. The CDR3 totals 12 residues. CDR1 is GTSNPN, CDR2 SVGIG, per germline (reference sequence). The V end lost 1 base, the J end lost 3 bases, and 6 bases lay between the germline ends. The CDR3: CAWSETDTEAFF. Written as DNA, the CDR3 is TGTGCCTGGAGTGAAACAGACACTGAAGCTTTCTTT.

The CDR3 nucleotides are TGTGCCATCAGTGAGACAGGATACACTGAAGCTTTCTTT. Translating gives CAISETGYTEAFF. V gene TRBV10-3 combines with J gene TRBJ1-1, with a weak D call TRBD1 (5 bases). CDR1 and CDR2 from the germline V gene are ENHRY and SYGVKD. The CDR3 runs to 13 residues. Trimming took 2 bases from V and 3 from J, leaving 7 bases between them.

This sequence joins TRBV19 and TRBJ1-5, with TRBD1 matching over 9 bases. Per germline, CDR1 LNHDA and CDR2 SQIVND (reference sequence). The CDR3 runs 14 residues. V shed 7 bases and J 7 bases; nucleotides not matched to a gene: 8. CDR3 sequence: CASMGDREPQPQHF. The DNA of the CDR3 is TGTGCCAGTATGGGGGACAGGGAGCCCCAGCCCCAGCATTTT.

The chain employs TRBV10-3 and TRBJ2-2, with 9 bases matching TRBD2. Germline CDR1 is ENHRY and CDR2 is SYGVKD. The length of the CDR3 is 15 residues. J gave up 0 bases and V 6 bases, and 2 bases lay outside the gene matches. In DNA, the CDR3 is TGTGCCATCAGAAGACTAGCGGCGAACACCGGGGAGCTGTTTTTT. It encodes CAIRRLAANTGELFF.

The chain combines TRBV6-5 with TRBJ2-7, with 9 bases that match TRBD1. Germline V gene lookup returns CDR1 MNHEY and CDR2 SVGAGI. The J segment lost 5 bases and the V segment lost 4 bases, leaving 3 bases of the junction unmatched. The CDR3 has 13 residues. The CDR3 here is CASSWDRANEQYF. CDR3 sequence (DNA): TGTGCCAGCAGTTGGGACAGGGCCAACGAGCAGTACTTC.

This chain's CDR3 is CAWSLTGSGNTIYF. Here the CDR3 DNA reads TGTGCCTGGAGTTTAACAGGATCTGGAAACACCATATATTTT. V usage is TRBV30 and J usage is TRBJ1-3; TRBD1 might be the D (5 bases). Germline assignment: CDR1 GTSNPN and CDR2 SVGIG (reference sequence). The CDR3 spans 14 residues. V dropped 2 bases and J dropped 1 base, with 9 bases sitting between them.

The chain combines TRBV7-2 with TRBJ1-1; D is unclear. Trimming took off 1 base at V and 3 bases at J, with 12 bases between the two ends. The CDR3 length is 15 residues. CDR1 and CDR2 from the germline V gene are SGHTA and FQGNSA. The CDR3 coding sequence is TGTGCCAGCAGCTTAGACCCGGGGATGGACACTGAAGCTTTCTTT. Residues: CASSLDPGMDTEAFF.

The J gene is TRBJ1-4, the V gene TRBV29-1, with a possible D match to TRBD1 (5 bases). V gave up 6 bases and J gave up 0 bases, with 11 bases separating them. Germline V gene data show CDR1 as SQVTM and CDR2 as ANQGSEA. The CDR3 is made up of 14 amino acids. CDR3 sequence (DNA): TGCAGCGTACTTCAGGGTCCAACTAATGAAAAACTGTTTTTT. Protein product: CSVLQGPTNEKLFF.

This clone was observed a single time. This sequence joins TRBV10-3 and TRBJ2-5; possible D gene TRBD2, 6 bases. This CDR3 has 13 amino acids. Germline CDR1 ENHRY, CDR2 SYGVKD. Trimming removed 5 bases at V and 4 bases at J, with 11 bases between. The CDR3: CAISIRAGETQYF. CDR3 in DNA: TGTGCCATCAGTATCCGAGCGGGAGAGACCCAGTACTTC.

V gene TRBV27 combines with J gene TRBJ2-2; no clear D. V gave up 4 bases and J gave up 3 bases, with 6 bases separating them. The CDR3 is 13 residues long. Per the germline V gene, CDR1 is MNHEY and CDR2 is SMNVEV (reference sequence). The CDR3 nucleotides are TGTGCCAGCAGTTCCCATTACACCGGGGAGCTGTTTTTT. Protein sequence: CASSSHYTGELFF.

This clone was picked up one time. This sequence joins TRBV11-2 and TRBJ2-5; 11 nucleotides line up with TRBD1. V was clipped by 2 bases and J by 5 bases; unmatched bases: 13. Germline CDR1 reads SGHAT; CDR2 reads FQNNGV. The CDR3 runs to 18 residues. The CDR3 region has the DNA TGTGCCAGCAGCTTATTGTTTGGGACAGGGGGTCTTCAGGAGACCCAGTACTTC. Protein: CASSLLFGTGGLQETQYF.

The rearrangement joins TRBV27 to TRBJ2-2; possible D gene TRBD2, 5 bases. CDR3 length: 16 residues. Per germline, CDR1 MNHEY and CDR2 SMNVEV (reference sequence). V lost 3 bases and J lost 1, with 12 bases in between. In DNA, the CDR3 is TGTGCCAGCAGTTTCGGACTGTGGGGGAACACCGGGGAGCTGTTTTTT. It translates to CASSFGLWGNTGELFF.